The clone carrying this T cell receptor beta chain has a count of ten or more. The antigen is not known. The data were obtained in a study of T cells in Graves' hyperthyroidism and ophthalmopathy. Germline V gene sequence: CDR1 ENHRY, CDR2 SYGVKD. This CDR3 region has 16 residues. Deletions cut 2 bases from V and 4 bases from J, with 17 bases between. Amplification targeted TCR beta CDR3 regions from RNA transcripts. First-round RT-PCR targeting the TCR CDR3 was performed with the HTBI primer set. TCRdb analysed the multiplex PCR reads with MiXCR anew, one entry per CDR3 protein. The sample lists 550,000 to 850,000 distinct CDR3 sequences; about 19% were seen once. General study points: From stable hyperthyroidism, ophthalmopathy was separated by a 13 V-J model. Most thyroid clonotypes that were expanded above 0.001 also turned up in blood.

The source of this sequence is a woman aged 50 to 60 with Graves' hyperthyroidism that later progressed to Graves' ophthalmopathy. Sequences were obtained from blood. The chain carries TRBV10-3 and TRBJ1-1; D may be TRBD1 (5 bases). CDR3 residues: CAISERAYGGSTEAFF. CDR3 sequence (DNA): TGTGCCATCAGTGAGCGTGCGTATGGGGGTAGCACTGAAGCTTTCTTT.